The TCR beta chain under discussion was sequenced for a study of T cell clonotyping in hematopoietic cell transplantation. Study findings and constraints: Graft donor and pretransplant recipient Inverse Simpson Index values predicted broader posttransplant TCR diversity. At the given depth, recipient repertoires were over 95% de novo clonotypes. Recipient TCR diversity dropped after transplant; expanded clonotypes rose from day 30 to 180.

Profiling relied on immunoSEQ multiplex PCR, and the TCRdb table lists in-frame clones only, not all of them. Found here are around 7,400 clones, approximately 90% of them singletons; the top ten hold roughly 7%. Comment on this clone: Its antigen is not identified.

In germline, CDR1 is SGHVS, CDR2 FQNEAQ. The CDR3 totals 17 residues. Losses at the gene ends were 5 bases for V and 2 bases for J; bases not matched to a gene: 12. Time point given: recipient sample about 28 days before transplant, after cytoreduction. This sequence was found in a man aged 55-75 years with acute myeloid leukemia. Some clones in this sample may be carry-over from other donors' samples. This chain joins TRBV7-8 and TRBJ2-7; 10 nucleotides line up with TRBD2. The sample was peripheral blood mononuclear cells, taken before stem cell transplant. The CDR3 DNA reads TGTGCCAGCAGCGCCCCACGAACTAGCGGGATTACCTACGAGCAGTACTTC. Translating gives CASSAPRTSGITYEQYF.